This T cell receptor beta chain was recovered during a study of neurological immune-mediated disorders. At least ten counts were recorded for this clonotype. The time point was: longitudinal time-point 2. The CDR3 sequence is 16 residues long. V lost 1 base and J lost 0, with 11 bases in between. Germline CDR1 is SGHTA and CDR2 is FQGNSA. TCRdb itself ran the 5' RACE reads through MiXCR, one entry per CDR3 protein. The table lists 81,000 or so distinct CDR3 sequences, about 13% of them singletons, with roughly 4.8% in the top ten. This clonotype was sampled from a female donor with HTLV-1-associated myelopathy (HAM/TSP). J is TRBJ2-3 and V is TRBV7-2; D not certain. The specimen sequenced was PBMCs. CDR3 region: CASSLGVRLSTDTQYF. In DNA form, the CDR3 reads TGTGCCAGCAGCTTAGGGGTTAGACTGAGCACAGATACGCAGTATTTT.